Each of the 5 T cell receptor beta chains below was sequenced from the same sample in a study of Tregs in tolerant kidney transplant recipients. Related graft donors supplied nonmyeloablative bone marrow transplants, and mixed chimerism was transient. Clones were read by immunoSEQ multiplex PCR, and TCRdb kept only the in-frame ones, dropping some. The sample records tens of thousands of clones, 81% being singletons. Sequencing was performed on CD8+ T cells from blood (PBMCs), taken 6 months after the transplant. These receptor sequences come from a human patient who received a combined kidney and bone marrow transplant. Some T cells may originate from the graft donor.

CDR3: CASSPLGPNTGELFF. In DNA form, the CDR3 reads TGCGCCAGCAGCCCCCTGGGGCCGAACACCGGGGAGCTGTTTTTT. The chain employs TRBV5-1 and TRBJ2-2; TRBD1 is a possible D gene (5 bases). This CDR3 has 15 residues. V was clipped by 4 bases and J by 0 bases, with 10 bases between them. Germline V gene sequence: CDR1 SGHRS, CDR2 YFSETQ.

This clone was picked up a small number of times. J is TRBJ2-1 and V is TRBV7-9; D possibly corresponds to TRBD1 (6 bases). The CDR3 totals 14 residues. Germline loops: CDR1 SEHNR, CDR2 FQNEAQ (reference sequence). Trimming removed 1 base at V and 8 bases at J, with 12 bases between. This CDR3 reads CASSLVVQGDEQFF. CDR3 DNA: TGTGCCAGCAGCTTAGTGGTACAGGGAGATGAGCAGTTCTTC.

This clone appeared a few times. The J gene is TRBJ2-7, the V gene TRBV14; TRBD1 might be the D (5 bases). The CDR3 consists of 14 residues. The germline CDR1 and CDR2 sequences are SGHDN and FVKESK. The ends were cut back, 1 base at V and 1 base at J, with 8 bases in the middle. This CDR3 reads CASSQGSGSYEQYF. The CDR3 region has the DNA TGTGCCAGCAGCCAAGGATCAGGGTCCTACGAGCAGTACTTC.

The rearrangement joins TRBV6-4 to TRBJ1-2; no reliable D call. The CDR3 runs to 11 residues. Trimming took 10 bases from V and 6 from J, leaving 12 bases between them. Germline V lookup: CDR1 MRHNA, CDR2 SNTAGT. The CDR3 coding sequence is TGTGCCAACGAAAGGCGGGATGGCTACACCTTC. Translating gives CANERRDGYTF.

CDR3 residues: CAISEWGRQNTGELFF. The CDR3 bases are TGTGCCATCAGTGAGTGGGGCAGGCAGAACACCGGGGAGCTGTTTTTT. The genes are TRBV10-3 and TRBJ2-2; weak D call: TRBD1 (5 bases). The V end was cut by 1 base, the J end by 1 base, with 10 bases between. The length of the CDR3 is 16 residues. Germline assignment: CDR1 ENHRY and CDR2 SYGVKD.